The sequence of this T cell receptor beta chain was determined in a study of cytomegalovirus exposure and HLA in healthy donors. V lost 6 bases and J 3 bases, leaving 8 bases between the germline ends. Germline CDR1 SGHDN, CDR2 FVKESK. The CDR3 consists of 13 residues. The table lists this clone with a few counts. What it binds is not known. Study-level points and caveats: Confirmation in vitro established that a few CMV-associated chains were specific for CMV antigens. Relative to equally common others, HLA-associated TCR beta chains showed greater clonal expansion in a later analysis. Among CMV-associated TCR beta chains, most appeared HLA-restricted in a later analysis.

A multiplex PCR was run with 60 Vbeta primers and 13 Jbeta primers. TCRdb keeps only in-frame clones here, not all; method: immunoSEQ multiplex PCR. The repertoire holds around 140,000 clones, with just under 80% as singletons. This clonotype was sampled from a male donor in good health and CMV-seronegative. V and J are TRBV14 and TRBJ2-2; D ambiguous. Input material: PBMCs. This CDR3 reads CASSPTYTGELFF. The CDR3 bases are TGTGCCAGCAGTCCCACATACACCGGGGAGCTGTTTTTT.